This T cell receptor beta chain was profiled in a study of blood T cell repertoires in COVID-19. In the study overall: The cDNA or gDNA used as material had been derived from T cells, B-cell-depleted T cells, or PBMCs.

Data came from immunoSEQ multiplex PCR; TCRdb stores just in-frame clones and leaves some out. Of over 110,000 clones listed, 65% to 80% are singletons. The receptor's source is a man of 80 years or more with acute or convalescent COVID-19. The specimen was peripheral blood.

This CDR3 is CASSYSRQDPQYF. DNA for the CDR3: TGTGCCAGCAGTTACTCAAGGCAGGATCCGCAGTATTTT. The gene calls are TRBV6-5 and TRBJ2-3; no firm D call. Germline V lookup: CDR1 MNHEY, CDR2 SVGAGI. The CDR3 covers 13 residues. The V and J ends lost 0 bases and 10 bases respectively, with 11 bases between them.